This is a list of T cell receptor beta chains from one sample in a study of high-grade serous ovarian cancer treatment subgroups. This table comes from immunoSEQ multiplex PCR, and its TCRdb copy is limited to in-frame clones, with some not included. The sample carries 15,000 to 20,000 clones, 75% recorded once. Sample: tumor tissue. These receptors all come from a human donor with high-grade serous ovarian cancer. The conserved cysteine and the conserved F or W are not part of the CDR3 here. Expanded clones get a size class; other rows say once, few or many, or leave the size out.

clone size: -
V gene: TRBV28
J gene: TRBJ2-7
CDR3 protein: ASRPAAGTAYEQY

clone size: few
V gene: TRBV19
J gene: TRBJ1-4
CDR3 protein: ASRDFGREKLF

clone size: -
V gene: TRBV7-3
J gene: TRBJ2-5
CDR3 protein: ASSAPGGEQY

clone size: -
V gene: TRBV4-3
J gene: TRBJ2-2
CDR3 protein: ASSRRPRETGELF

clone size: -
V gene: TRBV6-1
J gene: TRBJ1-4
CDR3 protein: ASSEALAGGFEKLF

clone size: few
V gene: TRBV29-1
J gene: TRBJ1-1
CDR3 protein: SVESFPGAGSTEAF

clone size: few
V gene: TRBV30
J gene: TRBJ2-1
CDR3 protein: AWSVLAGGSYNEQF

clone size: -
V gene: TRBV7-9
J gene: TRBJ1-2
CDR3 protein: ASSLGAEATYGYT

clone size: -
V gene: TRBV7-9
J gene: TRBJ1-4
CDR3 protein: ASSHSDEKLF

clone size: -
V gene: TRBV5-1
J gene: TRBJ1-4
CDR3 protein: ASSFGKGSTSEKLF

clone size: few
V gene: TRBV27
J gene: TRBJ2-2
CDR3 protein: ASSLSGFRDLDTGELF

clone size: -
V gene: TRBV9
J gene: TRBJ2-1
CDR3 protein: ASSPPSGLHYNEQF

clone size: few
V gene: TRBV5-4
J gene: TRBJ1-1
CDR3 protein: ASRSPGGGGGTEAF

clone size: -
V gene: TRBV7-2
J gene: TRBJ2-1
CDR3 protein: ASSPTSGRAGDEQF

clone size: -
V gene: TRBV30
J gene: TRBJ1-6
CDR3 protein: AWGPGNSPLH

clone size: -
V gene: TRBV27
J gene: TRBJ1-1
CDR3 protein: ASSLSNRGGTEAF

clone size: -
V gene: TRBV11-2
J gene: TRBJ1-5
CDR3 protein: ASSLESGPQH

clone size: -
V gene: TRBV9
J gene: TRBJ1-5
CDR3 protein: ASPQQPQH

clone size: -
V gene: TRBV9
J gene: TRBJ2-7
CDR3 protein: ASSVDPSGKGYEQY

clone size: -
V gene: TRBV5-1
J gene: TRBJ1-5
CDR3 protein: ASSLGGSYSNQPQH

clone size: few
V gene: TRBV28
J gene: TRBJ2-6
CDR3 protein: ASSLDRYSGANVLT

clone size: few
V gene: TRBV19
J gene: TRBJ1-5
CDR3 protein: ASSQSGGNQPQH

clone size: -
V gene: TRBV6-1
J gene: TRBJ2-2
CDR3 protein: ASSEGSGRIGELF

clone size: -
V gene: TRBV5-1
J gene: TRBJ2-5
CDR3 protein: ASSWTVQETQY

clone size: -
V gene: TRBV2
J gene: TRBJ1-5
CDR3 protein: ASGRGGNQPQH

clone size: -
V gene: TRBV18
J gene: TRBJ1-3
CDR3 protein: ASSPESWGSGNTIY

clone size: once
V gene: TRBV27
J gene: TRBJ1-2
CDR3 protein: ASSLRGNGGYT

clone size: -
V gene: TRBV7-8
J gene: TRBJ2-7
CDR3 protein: ASSFYFDEQY

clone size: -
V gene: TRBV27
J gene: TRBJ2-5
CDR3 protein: ASSFLGGSGRGETQY

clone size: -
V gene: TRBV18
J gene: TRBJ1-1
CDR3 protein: ASSPRGDTEAF

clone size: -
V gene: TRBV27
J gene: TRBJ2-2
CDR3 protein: ASSPYLAGLAGELF

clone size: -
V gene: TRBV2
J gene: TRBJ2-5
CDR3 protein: ASSPTETQY

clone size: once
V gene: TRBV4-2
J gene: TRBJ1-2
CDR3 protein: ASSPSEGRYT

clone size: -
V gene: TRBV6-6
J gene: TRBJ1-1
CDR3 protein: ASSPQGGTEAF

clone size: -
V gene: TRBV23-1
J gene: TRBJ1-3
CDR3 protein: ASSQFANGNTIY

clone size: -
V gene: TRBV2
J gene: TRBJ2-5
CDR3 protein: ASSSGTEQETQY

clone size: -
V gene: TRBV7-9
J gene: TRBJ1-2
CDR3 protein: ASSHGDSFC

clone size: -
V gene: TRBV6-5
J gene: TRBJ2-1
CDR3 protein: ASSSGPGGGEQF

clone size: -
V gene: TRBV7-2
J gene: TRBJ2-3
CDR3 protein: ASRQPGLSTDTQY

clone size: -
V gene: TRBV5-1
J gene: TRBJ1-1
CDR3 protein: ASSLNYGAGEAF

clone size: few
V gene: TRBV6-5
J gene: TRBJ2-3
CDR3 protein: ASSQTSAHTDTQY

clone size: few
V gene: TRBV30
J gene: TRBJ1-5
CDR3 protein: AWSVGQFNQPQH

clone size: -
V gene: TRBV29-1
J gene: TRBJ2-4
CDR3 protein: SVSWTGRQY

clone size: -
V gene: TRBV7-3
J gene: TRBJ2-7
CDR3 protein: ASSVGLAGPYEQY

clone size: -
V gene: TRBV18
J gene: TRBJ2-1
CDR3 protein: ASSPTASGYYEQF

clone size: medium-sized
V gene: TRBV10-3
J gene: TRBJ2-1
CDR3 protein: AISDLAGSDNEQF

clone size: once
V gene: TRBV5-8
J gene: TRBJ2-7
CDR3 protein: ASTTPGREYLSYEQY

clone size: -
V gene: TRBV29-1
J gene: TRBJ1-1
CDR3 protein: SVFHTGTALNTEAF

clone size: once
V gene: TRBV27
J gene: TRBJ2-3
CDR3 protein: ATHSSSDTQY

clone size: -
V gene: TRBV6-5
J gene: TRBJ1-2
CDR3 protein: ASSWERDGYGYT

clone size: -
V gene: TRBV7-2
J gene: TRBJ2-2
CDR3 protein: ASSFSGLHTGELF